One T cell receptor beta chain is described in this entry. What it recognizes is unknown. Amplification used 60 Vbeta primers and 13 Jbeta primers. Assay: immunoSEQ multiplex PCR; the TCRdb copy retains only in-frame clones and omits some. The data hold about 110,000 clones, with approximately 71% observed a single time. The entry originates in a study of cytomegalovirus exposure and HLA in healthy donors. Overall study context: Among over 350 genotyped donors, roughly 81% fell in the Caucasian-associated ancestry cluster. Points from the study as a whole: Most TCR sequences were uncommon, yet certain public TCRs appeared in many donors. Per published reports, the classifier diagnosed cytomegalovirus status with high specificity and sensitivity.

The CDR3 is made up of 16 amino acids. Germline assignment: CDR1 SGHTA and CDR2 FQGNSA. Trimming took 2 bases from V and 8 from J, leaving 19 bases between them. The receptor was derived from a woman in her 70s in good health and CMV-seropositive. J is TRBJ2-1 and V is TRBV7-2, with D possibly being TRBD1 (6 bases). Specimen: PBMCs. CDR3 amino acids: CASSLWGLTEGDEQFF. CDR3 bases: TGTGCCAGCAGCTTATGGGGGCTGACCGAGGGCGATGAGCAGTTCTTC.